This note documents a single T cell receptor beta chain sequence. The sample comes from a study of cytomegalovirus exposure and HLA in healthy donors. Primers: 60 Vbeta forward and 13 Jbeta reverse. Clones were read by immunoSEQ multiplex PCR, and TCRdb kept only the in-frame ones, dropping some. The table lists about 160,000 clones, roughly 82% of them singletons, with 2.5% to 3% in the top ten. The V gene lost 0 bases and the J gene lost 5 bases, with 16 bases spanning the gap. The CDR3 consists of 16 residues. The germline gives CDR1 MNHEY, CDR2 SVGAGI. V gene TRBV6-5 combines with J gene TRBJ1-2, with D possibly TRBD1 on 5 matching bases. The sequencing sample was made of PBMCs. The TCR originated in a woman between 50 and 59 years old in good health and CMV-seropositive. The CDR3 region has the DNA TGTGCCAGCAGTTACTCGAATGCTGCCGGGGGGTATGGCTACACCTTC. Translating gives CASSYSNAAGGYGYTF.